This is a list of T cell receptor beta chains from one sample in a study of cytomegalovirus exposure and HLA in healthy donors. TCRdb's table, derived via immunoSEQ multiplex PCR, lists solely in-frame clones and lacks some. The sample shows about 140,000 clones, around 59% of them seen only once. Material: PBMCs. The receptors here all came from a male donor in good health and CMV-seronegative. Both conserved end residues are part of each CDR3. Each record gives: CDR3 protein, V gene, J gene, CDR3 length.

CDR3: CASSDSGAILPNVLTF
V: TRBV6-4
J: TRBJ2-6
length: 16

CDR3: CASSVNSLGGNEQFF
V: TRBV5-1
J: TRBJ2-1
length: 15

CDR3: CASSLADSPGAQYF
V: TRBV5-4
J: TRBJ2-3
length: 14

CDR3: CASSPGGARDTQYF
V: TRBV5-5
J: TRBJ2-3
length: 14

CDR3: CASRGNPGGAVNNEQFF
V: TRBV5-4
J: TRBJ2-1
length: 17

CDR3: CASMPRAEAFF
V: TRBV6-6
J: TRBJ1-1
length: 11

CDR3: CAWTQGYGYTF
V: TRBV30
J: TRBJ1-2
length: 11

CDR3: CAISLGGNYGYTF
V: TRBV10-3
J: TRBJ1-2
length: 13

CDR3: CASSVAAGTEAFF
V: TRBV9
J: TRBJ1-1
length: 13

CDR3: CASGRLGRDEKLFF
V: TRBV19
J: TRBJ1-4
length: 14

CDR3: CATSRDKATGSGYTF
V: TRBV15
J: TRBJ1-2
length: 15

CDR3: CASSLGGLSNQPQHF
V: TRBV13
J: TRBJ1-5
length: 15

CDR3: CASSESGLAGELFF
V: TRBV10-1
J: TRBJ2-2
length: 14

CDR3: CASSETGPGGYTF
V: TRBV6-1
J: TRBJ1-2
length: 13

CDR3: CASSLSPGGRSSYEQYF
V: TRBV28
J: TRBJ2-7
length: 17

CDR3: CASSQDRLAWAYEQYF
V: TRBV4-3
J: TRBJ2-7
length: 16

CDR3: CASSLTGGEGNQPQHF
V: TRBV7-2
J: TRBJ1-5
length: 16

CDR3: CASSLTGETQYF
V: TRBV5-4
J: TRBJ2-5
length: 12

CDR3: CASSLGQSNYGYTF
V: TRBV5-6
J: TRBJ1-2
length: 14

CDR3: CASSLGQGAANYGYTF
V: TRBV5-1
J: TRBJ1-2
length: 16

CDR3: CASSRYSGTGPYEQYF
V: TRBV7-2
J: NA
length: 16

CDR3: CASSPRTETYEQYF
V: TRBV18
J: TRBJ2-7
length: 14

CDR3: CATARDGRQETQYF
V: TRBV5-1
J: TRBJ2-5
length: 14

CDR3: CAISAQTGGAAEGYTF
V: TRBV10-3
J: TRBJ1-2
length: 16

CDR3: CASPTGPYNEQFF
V: TRBV7-3
J: TRBJ2-1
length: 13

CDR3: CSVELGHGGGLFF
V: TRBV29-1
J: TRBJ2-2
length: 13

CDR3: CASSLRAGGPVDTQYF
V: TRBV7-2
J: TRBJ2-3
length: 16

CDR3: CASSLGGGTGASTDTQYF
V: TRBV5-6
J: TRBJ2-3
length: 18

CDR3: CASSQDLESSRGYGYTF
V: TRBV4-1
J: TRBJ1-2
length: 17

CDR3: CASSLGGTDTQYF
V: TRBV7-2
J: TRBJ2-3
length: 13

CDR3: CASSWGQGTSNYGYTF
V: TRBV5-6
J: TRBJ1-2
length: 16

CDR3: CASSFQNSPLHF
V: TRBV7-2
J: TRBJ1-6
length: 12

CDR3: CASTPAGPHEKLFF
V: TRBV5-1
J: TRBJ1-4
length: 14

CDR3: CASSESQGAGNSPLHF
V: TRBV6-1
J: TRBJ1-6
length: 16

CDR3: CASSPPSFQETQYF
V: TRBV7-9
J: TRBJ2-5
length: 14

CDR3: CSVSGTGGDQPQHF
V: TRBV29-1
J: TRBJ1-5
length: 14

CDR3: CASSIGVAGGSNTGELFF
V: TRBV19
J: TRBJ2-2
length: 18

CDR3: CASSHWASPIQETQYF
V: TRBV14
J: TRBJ2-5
length: 16

CDR3: CASSSGLAGGPRTQYF
V: TRBV5-4
J: TRBJ2-3
length: 16

CDR3: CASSFSENTEAFF
V: TRBV7-3
J: TRBJ1-1
length: 13